The source of this T cell receptor (beta chain) is a study of T-cell reconstitution after alpha-beta-depleted transplantation in children. Study conclusions and caveats: The main origin of T-cell counts and diversity one year after transplant was newly produced T cells.

This clonotype was seen only a few times. Its antigen is unidentified. Trimming removed 0 bases at V and 4 bases at J, with 10 bases between. The V gene's germline CDR1 is KGHSH and CDR2 LQKENI. The length of the CDR3 is 14 residues. Unique molecular identifiers were built into the TCRbeta library. From the PCR reads, TCRdb called clonotypes with MiXCR, one entry per CDR3 protein. The sample has fewer than 400,000 distinct CDR3 sequences; more than 20% are singletons. Material: PBMCs, mostly from graft donor cells, obtained 180 days after TCRalphabeta/CD19-depleted stem cell transplant. This sequence originates from a male patient younger than 18 who had a stem cell transplant for acute lymphoblastic leukemia, so the T cells may come from the graft donor. The V and J genes are TRBV18 and TRBJ2-7; D is undetermined. CDR3 DNA sequence: TGTGCCAGCTCACCACCAGGGTGGAAATACGAGCAGTACTTC. Translated, it gives CASSPPGWKYEQYF.